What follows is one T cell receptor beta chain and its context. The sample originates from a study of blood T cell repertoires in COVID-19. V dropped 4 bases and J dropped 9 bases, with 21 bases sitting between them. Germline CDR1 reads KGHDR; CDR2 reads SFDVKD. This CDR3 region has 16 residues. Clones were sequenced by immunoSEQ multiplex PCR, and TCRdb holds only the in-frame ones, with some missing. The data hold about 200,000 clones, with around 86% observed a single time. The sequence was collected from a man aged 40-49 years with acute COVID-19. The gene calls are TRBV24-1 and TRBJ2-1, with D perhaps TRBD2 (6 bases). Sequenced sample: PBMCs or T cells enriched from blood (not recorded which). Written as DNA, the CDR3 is TGTGCCACCAGTGACAGACCGGGACTGGGGTTGGGTGAGCAGTTCTTC. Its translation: CATSDRPGLGLGEQFF.